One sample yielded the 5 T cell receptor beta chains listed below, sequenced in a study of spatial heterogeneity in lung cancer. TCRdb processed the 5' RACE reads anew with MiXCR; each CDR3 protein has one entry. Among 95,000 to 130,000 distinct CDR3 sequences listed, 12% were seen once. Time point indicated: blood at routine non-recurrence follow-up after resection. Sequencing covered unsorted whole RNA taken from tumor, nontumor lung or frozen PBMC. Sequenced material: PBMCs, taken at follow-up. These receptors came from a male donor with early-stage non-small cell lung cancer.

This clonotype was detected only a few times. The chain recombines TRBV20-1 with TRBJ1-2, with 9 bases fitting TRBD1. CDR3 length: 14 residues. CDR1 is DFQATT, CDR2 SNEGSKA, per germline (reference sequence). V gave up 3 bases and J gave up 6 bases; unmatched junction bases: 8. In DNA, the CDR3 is TGCAGTGCTAGGGAGGCCGGGACAGGGAATGGCTACACCTTC. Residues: CSAREAGTGNGYTF.

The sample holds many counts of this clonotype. CDR3 sequence: CASSVEGLAVTYNEQFF. CDR3 coding DNA: TGTGCCAGCAGCGTAGAGGGTCTAGCGGTTACCTACAATGAGCAGTTCTTC. The V gene is TRBV9, the J gene TRBJ2-1; 7 bases line up with TRBD2. The V and J ends lost 0 bases and 2 bases, in that order; junction bases with no gene match: 8. Germline V lookup: CDR1 SGDLS, CDR2 YYNGEE. CDR3 length: 17 residues.

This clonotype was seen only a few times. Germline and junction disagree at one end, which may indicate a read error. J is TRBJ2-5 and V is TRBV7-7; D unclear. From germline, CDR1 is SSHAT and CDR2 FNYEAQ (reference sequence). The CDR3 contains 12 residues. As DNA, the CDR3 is TGTGCTAGCAGCGCGAATGGGGAGACCCAGTACTTC. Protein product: CASSANGETQYF.

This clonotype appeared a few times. CDR3 region: CSAQRDATNEKLFF. In DNA form, the CDR3 reads TGCAGTGCTCAGAGGGATGCAACTAATGAAAAACTGTTTTTT. This chain uses TRBV20-1 with TRBJ1-4; D remains unclear. The CDR3 loop spans 14 amino acids. V was clipped by 5 bases and J by 0 bases, with 10 bases between them. Per germline, CDR1 DFQATT and CDR2 SNEGSKA (reference sequence).

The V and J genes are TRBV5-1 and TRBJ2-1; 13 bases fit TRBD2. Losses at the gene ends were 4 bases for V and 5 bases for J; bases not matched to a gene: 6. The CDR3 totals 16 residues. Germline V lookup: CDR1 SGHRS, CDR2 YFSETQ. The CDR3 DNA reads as TGCGCCAGCAGCCTACTGACTAGCGGGGGGAACAATGAGCAGTTCTTC. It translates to CASSLLTSGGNNEQFF.